This T cell receptor beta chain emerged from a study of a mutant IDH1 vaccine in newly diagnosed glioma. Looking at the study overall: Either 4-6 weeks after radiotherapy alone or alongside temozolomide, vaccination was begun. The treated group averaged around 40 years old and was around 62% male, about 40% female. Receipt of radiotherapy, temozolomide, or both preceded the study, and most received both.

The protocol was immunoSEQ multiplex PCR, while the TCRdb copy is restricted to in-frame clones and leaves out a portion. The sample consists of 25,000 to 30,000 clones, roughly 80% of them appearing once. A word on this clone: Its antigen is undetermined. The same CDR3 also results from other DNA sequences found in this sample.

Time point in this sample: week 23, last vaccination. Each dose of the vaccine consisted of 300 ug of mutant IDH1 20-mer peptide, with topical imiquimod. Trimming removed 0 bases from V and 3 bases from J, with 6 bases in between. The CDR3 consists of 13 residues. CDR1 and CDR2 from the germline V gene are SGDLS and YYNGEE. This receptor was identified in a woman aged 25 to 39 with glioma. The source material was PBMCs, sampled from a glioma patient whose treatment included an IDH1 peptide vaccine. The J gene is TRBJ1-2, the V gene TRBV9; a weak D match, TRBD1 (5 bases). CDR3 protein: CASSVGGDYGYTF. CDR3 DNA: TGTGCCAGCAGCGTAGGAGGGGACTATGGCTACACCTTC.